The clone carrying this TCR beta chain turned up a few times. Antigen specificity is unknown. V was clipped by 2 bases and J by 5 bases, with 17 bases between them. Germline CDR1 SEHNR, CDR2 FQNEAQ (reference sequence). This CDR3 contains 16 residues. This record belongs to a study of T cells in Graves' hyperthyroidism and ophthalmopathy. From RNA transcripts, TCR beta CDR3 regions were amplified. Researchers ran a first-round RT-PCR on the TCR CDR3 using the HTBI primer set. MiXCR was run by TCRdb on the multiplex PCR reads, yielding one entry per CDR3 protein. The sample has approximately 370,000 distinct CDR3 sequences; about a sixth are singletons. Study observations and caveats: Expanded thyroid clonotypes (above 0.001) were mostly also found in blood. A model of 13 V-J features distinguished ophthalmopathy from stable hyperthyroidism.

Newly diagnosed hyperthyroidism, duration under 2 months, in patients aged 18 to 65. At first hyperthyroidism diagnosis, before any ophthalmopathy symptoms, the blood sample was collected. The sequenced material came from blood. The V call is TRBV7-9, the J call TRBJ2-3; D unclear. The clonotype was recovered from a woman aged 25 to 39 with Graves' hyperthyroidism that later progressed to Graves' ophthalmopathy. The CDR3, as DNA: TGTGCCAGCAGCTTATTCGTCGGCCAGGCTCTAGATACGCAGTATTTT. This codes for CASSLFVGQALDTQYF.